These 13 T cell receptor beta chains came from one sample sequenced in a study of T-cell memory formation after mild COVID-19 (dated by TCRdb to about 2021). The library was built by means of 5' RACE. Reads for this sample came from an Illumina NovaSeq 6000. The public reads were reprocessed in TCRdb via fastp at Q25 and MiXCR, keeping in-frame beta chains. Every distinct CDR3 protein forms one entry, paired with its most common genes and DNA. The sample table contains 430,000 or so distinct CDR3 sequences; only one count was recorded for approximately 23% of them. The ten largest clones represent approximately 13% of the sample. Sequencing input: PBMCs or a T cell subset sorted from them (not recorded which). The receptors originated from an adult woman who had mild COVID-19 (a few samples of this study predate the infection). The sample titles of this study are shuffled in the database, so cell type and time point are left out; the donor was told from shared clones.

Only a few counts were recorded for this clonotype. V is TRBV19 and J is TRBJ2-1; tentative D call: TRBD1 (5 bases). V lost 5 bases, J lost 7 bases, and 15 bases lay in between. CDR1 is LNHDA, CDR2 SQIVND, per germline (reference sequence). The CDR3 spans 14 residues. This chain's CDR3 is CASSWWGRHNEQFF. In DNA form, the CDR3 reads TGTGCCAGTAGTTGGTGGGGCAGGCATAATGAGCAGTTCTTC.

This clonotype was counted only a few times. The V gene is TRBV7-2, the J gene TRBJ2-1, with 10 bases matching TRBD1. The V gene's germline CDR1 is SGHTA and CDR2 FQGNSA. The CDR3 has 15 amino acids. Trimming at V came to 4 bases and at J to 7 bases, leaving 7 bases not matched to a gene. The CDR3 DNA is TGTGCCAGCAGCTCCCGGGACAGGGGTCCTAATGAGCAGTTCTTC. Translating it yields CASSSRDRGPNEQFF.

The V gene is TRBV7-3, the J gene TRBJ2-7; 9 bases are shared with TRBD1. CDR1 and CDR2 from the germline V gene are SGHTA and FQGTGA. This CDR3 region has 15 residues. The V gene end was trimmed by 5 bases and the J gene end by 3 bases; junction bases not matched to a gene: 8. The chain's CDR3 is CASSHTGGILYEQYF. DNA for the CDR3: TGTGCCAGCAGCCACACAGGGGGCATTCTCTACGAGCAGTACTTC. Complete variable domain (other parts from reference TRBV7-3 and TRBJ2-7): GAGVSQTPSNKVTEKGKYVELRCDPISGHTALYWYRQSLGQGPEFLIYFQGTGAADDSGLPNDRFFAVRPEGSVSTLKIQRTERGDSAVYLCASSHTGGILYEQYFGPGTRLTVT.

The V call is TRBV5-1, the J call TRBJ1-2, with unresolved D. V lost 1 base and J lost 3, with 7 bases in between. The germline gives CDR1 SGHRS, CDR2 YFSETQ. This CDR3 is built from 13 residues. CDR3 residues: CASSLTPDYGYTF. CDR3 nucleotide sequence: TGCGCCAGCAGCTTGACCCCGGACTATGGCTACACCTTC.

The J gene is TRBJ1-1, the V gene TRBV27; unclear D gene. This CDR3 is built from 13 residues. Germline CDR1 MNHEY, CDR2 SMNVEV (reference sequence). Trimming removed 1 base at V and 3 bases at J, with 6 bases between. CDR3 residues: CASSLYPYTEAFF. The CDR3 DNA sequence: TGTGCCAGCAGTTTATACCCTTACACTGAAGCTTTCTTT.

The rearrangement links TRBV11-2 to TRBJ1-2, with 7 bases fitting TRBD1. V gave up 3 bases and J gave up 8 bases; unmatched junction bases: 12. Germline loops: CDR1 SGHAT, CDR2 FQNNGV. This CDR3 has 15 amino acids. The CDR3 DNA follows: TGTGCCAGCAGCTTGACCGACCCTACAGGGGACGGCTACACCTTC. Its protein is CASSLTDPTGDGYTF.

This clonotype was detected only a few times. V gene TRBV6-2 or TRBV6-3 combines with J gene TRBJ2-5, with TRBD1 matching over 7 bases. Germline-derived CDR1 and CDR2 are MNHEY and SVGEGT. The CDR3 loop spans 13 amino acids. V was clipped by 5 bases and J by 14 bases; unmatched bases: 14. This chain's CDR3 is CASSPRQGRHPYF. In DNA, the CDR3 is TGTGCCAGCAGTCCTCGACAGGGTCGCCACCCCTACTTC.

The V and J genes are TRBV12-3 or TRBV12-4 and TRBJ2-7; 7 nucleotides line up with TRBD2. The CDR3 sequence is 13 residues long. The V segment lost 6 bases and the J segment 5 bases; nucleotides outside the gene matches: 7. The CDR3 bases are TGTGCCAGCAGACCCGGGACTACCGACGAGCAGTACTTC. Its translation is CASRPGTTDEQYF.

This clonotype has just a few counts. The chain is built from TRBV5-6 and TRBJ2-5; perhaps D is TRBD1 or TRBD2 (5 bases each). This CDR3 is built from 14 residues. The germline V gene has CDR1 SGHDT and CDR2 YYEEEE. Trimming shortened V by 7 bases and J by 5 bases, and 18 bases separated the two germline ends. The CDR3 sequence is CASAPGTWRETQYF. For the CDR3, the DNA is TGTGCCAGCGCGCCTGGGACCTGGAGGGAGACCCAGTACTTC. Full variable domain (remainder filled in from reference TRBV5-6 and TRBJ2-5): DAGVTQSPTHLIKTRGQQVTLRCSPKSGHDTVSWYQQALGQGPQFIFQYYEEEERQRGNFPDRFSGHQFPNYSSELNVNALLLGDSALYLCASAPGTWRETQYFGPGTRLLVL.

This clonotype was observed a handful of times. The chain joins TRBV7-6 to TRBJ2-7; D unclear. Germline V gene lookup returns CDR1 SGHVS and CDR2 FNYEAQ. This CDR3 is built from 15 residues. The ends were cut back, 3 bases at V and 2 bases at J, with 14 bases in the middle. CDR3 DNA: TGTGCCAGCAGCTTGAACACCTTGTGGACCTACGAGCAGTACTTC. Translation: CASSLNTLWTYEQYF.

This chain connects TRBV20-1 to TRBJ2-1; D remains unclear. The CDR3 runs to 14 residues. V was trimmed by 4 bases and J by 10 bases, leaving 20 bases between them. The germline V gene has CDR1 DFQATT and CDR2 SNEGSKA (reference sequence). CDR3 sequence reads: CSAISYSKGNEQFF. The CDR3 nucleotides are TGCAGTGCTATTTCCTACAGTAAGGGTAACGAGCAGTTCTTC.

In its sample, this clonotype was seen a few times. The chain is built from TRBV11-2 and TRBJ2-3; 13 bases are shared with TRBD2. There are 16 residues in the CDR3. V shed 0 bases, J shed 8 bases, and the junction held 5 bases outside the gene matches. Germline values: CDR1 SGHAT, CDR2 FQNNGV. CDR3 bases: TGTGCCAGCAGCTTAGACCCCGGGACTAGCGGGGTTACGCAGTATTTT. It yields the protein CASSLDPGTSGVTQYF.

The table lists this clonotype with a few counts. The chain couples TRBV3-1 to TRBJ2-2; the match to TRBD1 covers 9 bases. This CDR3 region has 17 residues. J was trimmed by 6 bases and V by 1 base; bases with no gene match: 9. CDR1 LGHDT and CDR2 YNNKEL come from the germline V gene (reference sequence). The CDR3 nucleotides are TGTGCCAGCAGCCAAGCGTGGGACAGGGCAGTTCCCGGGGAGCTGTTTTTT. Amino acid sequence: CASSQAWDRAVPGELFF. The complete variable domain, with remaining parts taken from reference TRBV3-1 and TRBJ2-2, reads DTAVSQTPKYLVTQMGNDKSIKCEQNLGHDTMYWYKQDSKKFLKIMFSYNNKELIINETVPNRFSPKSPDKAHLNLHINSLELGDSAVYFCASSQAWDRAVPGELFFGEGSRLTVL.